This T cell receptor beta chain derives from a study of PD-1 blockade in mismatch repair-deficient tumors. The CDR3 runs 15 residues. CDR1 MGHRA and CDR2 YSYEKL come from the germline V gene. The V gene lost 0 bases and the J gene lost 4 bases, with 7 bases spanning the gap. TCR sequencing covered three patients who responded to pembrolizumab. The table came from immunoSEQ multiplex PCR; TCRdb's copy has only in-frame clones and leaves some out. In the table there are about 9,400 clones, around 83% of which are singletons. This chain joins TRBV4-1 and TRBJ2-6; perhaps TRBD1 as D (5 bases). The source was PBMCs, collected 46 weeks after starting pembrolizumab. The origin of this receptor is an adult with mismatch repair-deficient cancer. CDR3 residues: CASSQEGVGANVLTF. In DNA, the CDR3 is TGCGCCAGCAGCCAAGAAGGGGTCGGGGCCAACGTCCTGACTTTC.